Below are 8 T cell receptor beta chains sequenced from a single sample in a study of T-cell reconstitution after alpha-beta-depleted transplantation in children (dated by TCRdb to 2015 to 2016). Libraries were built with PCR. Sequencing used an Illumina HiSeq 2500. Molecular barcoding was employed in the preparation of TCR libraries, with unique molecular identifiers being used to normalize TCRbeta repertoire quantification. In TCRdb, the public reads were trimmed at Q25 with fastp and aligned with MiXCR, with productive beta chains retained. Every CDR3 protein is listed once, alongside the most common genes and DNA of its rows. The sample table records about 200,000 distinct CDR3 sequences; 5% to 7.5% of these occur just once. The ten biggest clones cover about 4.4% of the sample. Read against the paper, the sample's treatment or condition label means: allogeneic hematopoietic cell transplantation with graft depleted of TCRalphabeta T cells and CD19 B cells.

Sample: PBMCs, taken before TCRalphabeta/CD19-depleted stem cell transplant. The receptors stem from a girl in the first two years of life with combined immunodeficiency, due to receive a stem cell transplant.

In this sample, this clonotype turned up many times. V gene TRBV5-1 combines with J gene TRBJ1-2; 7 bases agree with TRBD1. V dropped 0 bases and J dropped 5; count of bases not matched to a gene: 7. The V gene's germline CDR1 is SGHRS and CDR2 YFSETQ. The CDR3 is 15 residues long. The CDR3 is CASSLVQGPRYGYTF. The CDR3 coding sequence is TGCGCCAGCAGCTTGGTACAGGGGCCTCGTTATGGCTACACCTTC. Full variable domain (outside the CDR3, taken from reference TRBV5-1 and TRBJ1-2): KAGVTQTPRYLIKTRGQQVTLSCSPISGHRSVSWYQQTPGQGLQFLFEYFSETQRNKGNFPGRFSGRQFSNSRSEMNVSTLELGDSALYLCASSLVQGPRYGYTFGSGTRLTVV.

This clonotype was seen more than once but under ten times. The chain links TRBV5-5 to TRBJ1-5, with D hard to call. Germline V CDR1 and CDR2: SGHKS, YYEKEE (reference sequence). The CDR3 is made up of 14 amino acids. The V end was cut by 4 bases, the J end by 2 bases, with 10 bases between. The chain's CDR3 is CASSPLGGNQPQHF. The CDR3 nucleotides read TGTGCCAGCAGCCCGCTTGGGGGCAATCAGCCCCAGCATTTT.

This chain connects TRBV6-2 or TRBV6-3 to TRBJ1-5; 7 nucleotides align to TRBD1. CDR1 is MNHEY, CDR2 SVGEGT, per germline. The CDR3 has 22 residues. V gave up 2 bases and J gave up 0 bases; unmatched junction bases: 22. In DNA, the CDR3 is TGTGCCAGCAGTTACCCCGAAGCCCGGACAGGTTTTTCTATATATAGCAATCAGCCCCAGCATTTT. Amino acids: CASSYPEARTGFSIYSNQPQHF.

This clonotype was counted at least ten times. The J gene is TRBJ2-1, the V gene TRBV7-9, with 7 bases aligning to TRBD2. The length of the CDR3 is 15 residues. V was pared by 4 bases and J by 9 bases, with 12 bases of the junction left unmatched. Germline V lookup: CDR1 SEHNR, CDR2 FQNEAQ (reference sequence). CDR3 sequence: CASSSRRLAQGEQFF. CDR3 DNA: TGTGCCAGCAGCTCGCGTAGACTAGCCCAGGGTGAGCAGTTCTTC.

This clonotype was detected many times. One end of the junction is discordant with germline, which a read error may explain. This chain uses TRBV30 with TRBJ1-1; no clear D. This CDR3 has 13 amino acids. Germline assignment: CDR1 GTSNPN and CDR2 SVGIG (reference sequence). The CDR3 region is CAWKLGRYTEVFF. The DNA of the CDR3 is TGTGCCTGGAAGCTGGGGAGGTACACTGAAGTTTTCTTT.

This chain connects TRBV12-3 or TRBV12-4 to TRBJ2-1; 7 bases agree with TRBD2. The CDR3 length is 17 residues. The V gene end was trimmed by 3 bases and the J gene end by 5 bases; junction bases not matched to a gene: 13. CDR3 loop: CASSFRGSGAFNNEQFF. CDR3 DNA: TGTGCCAGCAGTTTTAGAGGGAGCGGGGCTTTCAACAATGAGCAGTTCTTC.

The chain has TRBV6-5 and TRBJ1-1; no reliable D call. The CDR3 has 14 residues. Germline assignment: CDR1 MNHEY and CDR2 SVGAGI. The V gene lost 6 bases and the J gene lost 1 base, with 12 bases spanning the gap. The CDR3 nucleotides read TGTGCCAGCAGGTACACCGGGAGGAACACTGAAGCTTTCTTT. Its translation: CASRYTGRNTEAFF.

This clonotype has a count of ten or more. The CDR3 nucleotides read TGCAGTGCTAGGCAGGCAGAAGTCTACATGAACACTGAAGCTTTCTTT. This encodes CSARQAEVYMNTEAFF. The chain couples TRBV20-1 to TRBJ1-1; D is unresolved. This CDR3 has 16 amino acids. CDR1 is DFQATT, CDR2 SNEGSKA, per germline (reference sequence). Trimming stripped 3 bases from V and 0 bases from J, with 17 bases between.